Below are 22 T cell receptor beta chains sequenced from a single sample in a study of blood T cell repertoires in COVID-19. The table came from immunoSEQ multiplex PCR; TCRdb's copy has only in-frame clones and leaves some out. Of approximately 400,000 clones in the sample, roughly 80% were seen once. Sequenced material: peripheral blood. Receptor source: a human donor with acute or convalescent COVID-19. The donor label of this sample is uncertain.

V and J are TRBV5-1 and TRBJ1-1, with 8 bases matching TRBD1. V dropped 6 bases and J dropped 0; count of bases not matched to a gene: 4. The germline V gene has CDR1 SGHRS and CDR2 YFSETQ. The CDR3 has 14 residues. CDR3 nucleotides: TGCGCCAGCACCGGACAGGGACTGAACACTGAAGCTTTCTTT. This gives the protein CASTGQGLNTEAFF.

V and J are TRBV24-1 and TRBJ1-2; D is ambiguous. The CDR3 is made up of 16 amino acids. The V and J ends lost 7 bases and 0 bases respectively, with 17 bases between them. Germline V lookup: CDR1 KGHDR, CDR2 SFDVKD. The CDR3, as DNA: TGTGCCACCAGCATTTTTACGAAGCCTACTAACTATGGCTACACCTTC. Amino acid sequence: CATSIFTKPTNYGYTF.

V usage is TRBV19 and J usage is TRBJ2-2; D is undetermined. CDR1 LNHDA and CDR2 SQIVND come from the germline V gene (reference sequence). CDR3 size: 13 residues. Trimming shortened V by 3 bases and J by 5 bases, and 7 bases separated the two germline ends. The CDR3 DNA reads TGTGCCAGTAGTATTGCTAGTACCGGGGAGCTGTTTTTT. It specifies CASSIASTGELFF.

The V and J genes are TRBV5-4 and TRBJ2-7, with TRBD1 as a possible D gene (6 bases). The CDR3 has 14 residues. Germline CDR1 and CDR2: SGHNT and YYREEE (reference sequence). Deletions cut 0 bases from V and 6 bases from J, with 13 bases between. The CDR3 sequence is CASSLDRDPPEQYF. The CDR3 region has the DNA TGTGCCAGCAGCTTGGACAGGGATCCACCCGAGCAGTACTTC. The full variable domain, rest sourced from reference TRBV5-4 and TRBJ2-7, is ETGVTQSPTHLIKTRGQQVTLRCSSQSGHNTVSWYQQALGQGPQFIFQYYREEENGRGNFPPRFSGLQFPNYSSELNVNALELDDSALYLCASSLDRDPPEQYFGPGTRLTVT.

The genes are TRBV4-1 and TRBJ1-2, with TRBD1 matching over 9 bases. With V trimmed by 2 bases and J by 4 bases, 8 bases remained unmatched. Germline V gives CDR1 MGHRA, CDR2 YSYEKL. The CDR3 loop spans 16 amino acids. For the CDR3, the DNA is TGCGCCAGCAGCCAAACCGGGACAGGGTTAAGCTATGGCTACACCTTC. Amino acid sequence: CASSQTGTGLSYGYTF.

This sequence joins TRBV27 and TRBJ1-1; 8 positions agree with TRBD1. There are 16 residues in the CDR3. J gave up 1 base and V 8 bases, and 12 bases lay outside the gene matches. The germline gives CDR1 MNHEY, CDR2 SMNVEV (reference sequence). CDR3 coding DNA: TGTGCCAGCCAAGCGCAAAACAGGGGGAGGAACACTGAAGCTTTCTTT. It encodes CASQAQNRGRNTEAFF.

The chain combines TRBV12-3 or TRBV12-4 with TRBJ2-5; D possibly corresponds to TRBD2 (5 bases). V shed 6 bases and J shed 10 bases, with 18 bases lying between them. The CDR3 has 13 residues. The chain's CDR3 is CASRSDSQIVQYF. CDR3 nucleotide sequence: TGTGCCAGCAGATCGGACTCTCAGATCGTCCAGTACTTC.

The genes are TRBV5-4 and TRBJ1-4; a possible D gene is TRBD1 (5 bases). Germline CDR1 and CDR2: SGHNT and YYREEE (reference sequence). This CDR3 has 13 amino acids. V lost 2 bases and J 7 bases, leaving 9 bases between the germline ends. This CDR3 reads CASSFAGLEKLFF. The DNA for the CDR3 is TGTGCCAGCAGCTTTGCGGGGCTTGAAAAACTGTTTTTT.

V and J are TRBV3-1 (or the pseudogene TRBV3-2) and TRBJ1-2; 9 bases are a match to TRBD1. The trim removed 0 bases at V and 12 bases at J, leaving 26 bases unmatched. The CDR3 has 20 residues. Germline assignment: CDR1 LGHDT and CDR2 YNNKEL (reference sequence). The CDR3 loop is CASSQEGRGRAGNRGRVDTF. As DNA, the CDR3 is TGTGCCAGCAGCCAAGAAGGTAGAGGTCGCGCAGGGAACAGGGGGCGCGTGGACACCTTC.

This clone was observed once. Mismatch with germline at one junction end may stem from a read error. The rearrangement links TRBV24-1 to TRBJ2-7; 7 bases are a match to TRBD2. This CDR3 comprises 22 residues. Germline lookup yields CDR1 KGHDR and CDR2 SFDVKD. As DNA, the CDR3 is TGTGCCACCAGTGATAACCGCGCGTTAGGTGTGAGGGGAGGGACTACCTCCCACGAGCAGTACTTC. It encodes CATSDNRALGVRGGTTSHEQYF.

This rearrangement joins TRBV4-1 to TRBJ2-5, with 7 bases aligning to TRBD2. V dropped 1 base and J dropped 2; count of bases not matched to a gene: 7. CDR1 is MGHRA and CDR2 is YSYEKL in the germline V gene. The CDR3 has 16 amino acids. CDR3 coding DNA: TGCGCCAGCAGCCAAGGGGTCCTAGCGGTTCAAGAGACCCAGTACTTC. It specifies CASSQGVLAVQETQYF.

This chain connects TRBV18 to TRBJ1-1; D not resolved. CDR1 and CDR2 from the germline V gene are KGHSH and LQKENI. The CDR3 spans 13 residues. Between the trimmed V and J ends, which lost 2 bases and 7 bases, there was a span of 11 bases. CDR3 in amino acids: CASSPSSRNEAFF. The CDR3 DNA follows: TGTGCCAGCTCACCATCCTCGCGAAATGAAGCTTTCTTT. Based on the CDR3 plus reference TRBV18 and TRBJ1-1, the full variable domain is NAGVMQNPRHLVRRRGQEARLRCSPMKGHSHVYWYRQLPEEGLKFMVYLQKENIIDESGMPKERFSAEFPKEGPSILRIQQVVRGDSAAYFCASSPSSRNEAFFGQGTRLTVV.

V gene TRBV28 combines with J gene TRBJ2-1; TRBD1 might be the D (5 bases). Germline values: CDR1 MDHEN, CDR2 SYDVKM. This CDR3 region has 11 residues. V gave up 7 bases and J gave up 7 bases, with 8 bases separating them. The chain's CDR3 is CASTAGNEQFF. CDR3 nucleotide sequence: TGTGCCAGCACCGCAGGGAATGAGCAGTTCTTC. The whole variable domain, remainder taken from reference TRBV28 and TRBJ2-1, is DVKVTQSSRYLVKRTGEKVFLECVQDMDHENMFWYRQDPGLGLRLIYFSYDVKMKEKGDIPEGYSVSREKKERFSLILESASTNQTSMYLCASTAGNEQFFGPGTRLTVL.

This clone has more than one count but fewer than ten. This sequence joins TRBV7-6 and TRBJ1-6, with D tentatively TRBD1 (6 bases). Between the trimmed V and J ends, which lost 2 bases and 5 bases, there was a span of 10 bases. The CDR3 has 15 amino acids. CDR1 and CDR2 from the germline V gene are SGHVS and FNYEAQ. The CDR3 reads CASSLRGADNSPLHF. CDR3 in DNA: TGTGCCAGCAGCTTACGGGGGGCAGATAATTCACCCCTCCACTTT.

CDR3 protein: CASSPPGNYEQYF. The DNA for the CDR3 is TGTGCCAGCTCACCCCCGGGAAACTACGAGCAGTACTTC. V gene TRBV18 combines with J gene TRBJ2-7; D may be TRBD2 (5 bases). CDR3 length: 13 residues. Germline CDR1 KGHSH, CDR2 LQKENI. The V end was cut by 3 bases, the J end by 3 bases, with 9 bases between.

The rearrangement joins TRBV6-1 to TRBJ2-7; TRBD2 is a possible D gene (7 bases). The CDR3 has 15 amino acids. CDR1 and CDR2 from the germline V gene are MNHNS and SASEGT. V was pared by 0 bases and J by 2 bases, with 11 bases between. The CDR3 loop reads CASSEAGGLTYEQYF. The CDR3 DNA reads TGTGCCAGCAGTGAAGCGGGGGGGCTCACCTACGAGCAGTACTTC.

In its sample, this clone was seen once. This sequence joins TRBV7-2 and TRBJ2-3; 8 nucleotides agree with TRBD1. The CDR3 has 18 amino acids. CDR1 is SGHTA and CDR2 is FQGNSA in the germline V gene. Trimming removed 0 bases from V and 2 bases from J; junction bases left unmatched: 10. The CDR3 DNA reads TGTGCCAGCAGCTTAGCAGGTCGAGGGACAGGAGTCACAGATACGCAGTATTTT. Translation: CASSLAGRGTGVTDTQYF.

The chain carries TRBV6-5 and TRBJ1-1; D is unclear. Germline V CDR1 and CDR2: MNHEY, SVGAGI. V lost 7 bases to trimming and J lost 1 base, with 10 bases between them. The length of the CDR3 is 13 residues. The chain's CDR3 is CASNRLSNTEAFF. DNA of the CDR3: TGTGCCAGCAACCGACTATCGAACACTGAAGCTTTCTTT.

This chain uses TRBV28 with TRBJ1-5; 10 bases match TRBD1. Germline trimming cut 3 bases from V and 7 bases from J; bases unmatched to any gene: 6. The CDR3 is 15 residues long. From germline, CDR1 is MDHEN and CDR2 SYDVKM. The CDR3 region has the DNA TGTGCCAGCAGTTTCGGGACAGGGGTGAACCAGCCCCAGCATTTT. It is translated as CASSFGTGVNQPQHF.

The CDR3 sequence: CASSLGGTGGPEAFF. CDR3 DNA: TGTGCCAGCAGCTTAGGGGGGACAGGGGGACCTGAAGCTTTCTTT. The chain carries TRBV7-9 and TRBJ1-1, with 11 bases matching TRBD1. Per germline, CDR1 SEHNR and CDR2 FQNEAQ (reference sequence). This CDR3 region has 15 residues. Trimming cost V 1 base and J 6 bases; bases outside gene matches: 4.

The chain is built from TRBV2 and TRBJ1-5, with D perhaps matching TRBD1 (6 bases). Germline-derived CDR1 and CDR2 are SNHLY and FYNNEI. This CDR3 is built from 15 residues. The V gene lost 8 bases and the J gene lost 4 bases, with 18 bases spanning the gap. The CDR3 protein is CASLLNGQPNQPQHF. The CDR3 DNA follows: TGTGCCAGCCTACTCAACGGACAGCCTAATCAGCCCCAGCATTTT.

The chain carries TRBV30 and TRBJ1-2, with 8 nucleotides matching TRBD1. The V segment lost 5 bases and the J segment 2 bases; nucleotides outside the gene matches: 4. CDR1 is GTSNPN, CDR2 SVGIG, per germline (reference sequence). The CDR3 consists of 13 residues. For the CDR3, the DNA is TGTGCCTGGGGGAGACAGGGGAACTATGGCTACACCTTC. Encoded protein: CAWGRQGNYGYTF.